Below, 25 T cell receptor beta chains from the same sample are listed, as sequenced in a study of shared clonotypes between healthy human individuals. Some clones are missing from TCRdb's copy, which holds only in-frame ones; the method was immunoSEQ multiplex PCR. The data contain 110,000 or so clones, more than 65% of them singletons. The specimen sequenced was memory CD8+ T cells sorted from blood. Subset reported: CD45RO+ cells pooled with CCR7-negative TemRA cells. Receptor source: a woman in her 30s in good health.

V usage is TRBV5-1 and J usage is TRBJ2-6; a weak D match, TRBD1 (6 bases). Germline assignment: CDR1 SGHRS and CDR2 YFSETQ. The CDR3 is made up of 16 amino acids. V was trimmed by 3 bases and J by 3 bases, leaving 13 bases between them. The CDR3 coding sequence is TGCGCCAGCAGCTGGGGGCAAGGCTTTGGGGCCAACGTCCTGACTTTC. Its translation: CASSWGQGFGANVLTF.

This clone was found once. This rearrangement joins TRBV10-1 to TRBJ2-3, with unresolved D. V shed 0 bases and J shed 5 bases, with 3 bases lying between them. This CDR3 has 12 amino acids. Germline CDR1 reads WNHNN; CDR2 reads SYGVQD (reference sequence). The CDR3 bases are TGCGCCAGCAGTGAGTCTATAGATACGCAGTATTTT. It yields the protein CASSESIDTQYF.

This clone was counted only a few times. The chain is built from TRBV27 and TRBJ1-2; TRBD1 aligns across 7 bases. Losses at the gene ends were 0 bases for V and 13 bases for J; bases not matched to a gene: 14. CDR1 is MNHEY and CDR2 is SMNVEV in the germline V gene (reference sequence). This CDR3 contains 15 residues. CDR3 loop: CASSLSYRQGITATF. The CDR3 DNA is TGTGCCAGCAGTTTATCGTATAGACAGGGAATCACGGCCACCTTC.

CDR3 protein: CASGGYTSGANVLTF. CDR3 coding DNA: TGTGCCAGCGGGGGGTATACCTCTGGGGCCAACGTCCTGACTTTC. The J gene is TRBJ2-6, the V gene TRBV25-1; the D gene is possibly TRBD2 (6 bases). CDR1 MGHDK and CDR2 SYGVNS come from the germline V gene. The CDR3 runs 15 residues. Trimming cost V 8 bases and J 0 bases, with 11 bases left between them. Complete variable domain (other parts from reference TRBV25-1 and TRBJ2-6): EADIYQTPRYLVIGTGKKITLECSQTMGHDKMYWYQQDPGMELHLIHYSYGVNSTEKGDLSSESTVSRIRTEHFPLTLESARPSHTSQYLCASGGYTSGANVLTFGAGSRLTVL.

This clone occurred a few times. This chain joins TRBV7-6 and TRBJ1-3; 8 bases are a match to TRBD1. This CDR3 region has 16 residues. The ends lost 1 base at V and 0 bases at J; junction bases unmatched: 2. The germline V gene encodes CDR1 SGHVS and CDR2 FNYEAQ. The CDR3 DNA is TGTGCCAGCAGCTTAGAGGGACAGGACTCTGGAAACACCATATATTTT. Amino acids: CASSLEGQDSGNTIYF.

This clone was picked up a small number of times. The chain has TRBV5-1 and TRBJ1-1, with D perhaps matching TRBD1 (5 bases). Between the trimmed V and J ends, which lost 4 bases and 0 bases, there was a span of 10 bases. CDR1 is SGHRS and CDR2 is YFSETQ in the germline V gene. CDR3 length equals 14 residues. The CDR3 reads CASSTDRMNTEAFF. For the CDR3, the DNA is TGCGCCAGCAGCACCGACAGAATGAACACTGAAGCTTTCTTT.

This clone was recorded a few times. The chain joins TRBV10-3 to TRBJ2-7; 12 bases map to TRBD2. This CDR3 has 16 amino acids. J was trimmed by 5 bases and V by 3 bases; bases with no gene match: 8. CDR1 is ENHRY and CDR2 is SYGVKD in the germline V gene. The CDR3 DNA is TGTGCCATCAGTGATCCGACTAGCGGGAGCAACCACGAGCAGTACTTC. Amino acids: CAISDPTSGSNHEQYF.

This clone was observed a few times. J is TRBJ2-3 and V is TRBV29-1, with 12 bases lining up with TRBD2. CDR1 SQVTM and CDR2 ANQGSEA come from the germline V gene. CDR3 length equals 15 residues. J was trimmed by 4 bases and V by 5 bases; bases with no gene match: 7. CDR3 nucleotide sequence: TGCAGCGTTCGGGCTAGCGGGAGGGGGCCAGATACGCAGTATTTT. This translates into CSVRASGRGPDTQYF.

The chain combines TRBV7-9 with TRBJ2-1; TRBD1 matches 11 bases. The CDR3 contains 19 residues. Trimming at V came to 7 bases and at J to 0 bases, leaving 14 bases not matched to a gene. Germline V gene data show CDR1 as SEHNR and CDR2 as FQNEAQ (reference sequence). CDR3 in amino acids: CASTKVWTGGFSSYNEQFF. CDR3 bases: TGTGCCAGCACCAAGGTTTGGACAGGGGGCTTCAGCTCCTACAATGAGCAGTTCTTC.

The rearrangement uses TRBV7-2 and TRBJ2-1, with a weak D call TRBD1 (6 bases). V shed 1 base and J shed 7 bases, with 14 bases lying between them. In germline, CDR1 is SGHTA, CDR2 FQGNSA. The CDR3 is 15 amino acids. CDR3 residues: CASSLVTGILNEQFF. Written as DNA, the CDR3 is TGTGCCAGCAGCTTAGTTACAGGGATCCTTAATGAGCAGTTCTTC. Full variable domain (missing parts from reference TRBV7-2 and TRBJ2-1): GAGVSQSPSNKVTEKGKDVELRCDPISGHTALYWYRQSLGQGLEFLIYFQGNSAPDKSGLPSDRFSAERTGGSVSTLTIQRTQQEDSAVYLCASSLVTGILNEQFFGPGTRLTVL.

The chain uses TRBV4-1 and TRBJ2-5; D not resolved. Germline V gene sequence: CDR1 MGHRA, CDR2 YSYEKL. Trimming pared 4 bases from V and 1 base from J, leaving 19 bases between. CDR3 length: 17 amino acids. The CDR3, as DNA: TGCGCCAGCAGCCTTGTCCCACTACGGCGGCTCCAAGAGACCCAGTACTTC. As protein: CASSLVPLRRLQETQYF.

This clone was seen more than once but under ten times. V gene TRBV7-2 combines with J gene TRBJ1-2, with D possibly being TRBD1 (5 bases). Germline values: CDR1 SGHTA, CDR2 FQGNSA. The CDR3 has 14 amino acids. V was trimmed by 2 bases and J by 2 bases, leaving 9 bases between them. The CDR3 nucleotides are TGTGCCAGCAGCTTACAACGGGACAACTATGGCTACACCTTC. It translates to CASSLQRDNYGYTF.

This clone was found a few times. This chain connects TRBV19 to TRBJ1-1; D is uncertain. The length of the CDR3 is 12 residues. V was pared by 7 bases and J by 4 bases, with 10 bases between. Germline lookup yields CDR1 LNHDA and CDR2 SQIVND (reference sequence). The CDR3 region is CASMRSGTEAFF. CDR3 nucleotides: TGTGCCAGTATGCGGTCGGGCACTGAAGCTTTCTTT.

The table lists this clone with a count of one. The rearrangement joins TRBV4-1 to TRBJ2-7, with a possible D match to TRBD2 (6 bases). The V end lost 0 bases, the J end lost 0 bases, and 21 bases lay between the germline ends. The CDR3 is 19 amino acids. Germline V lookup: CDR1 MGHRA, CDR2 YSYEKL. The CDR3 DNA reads TGCGCCAGCAGCCAAGAACCCACGCTTCCCGGGAGAATCTCCTACGAGCAGTACTTC. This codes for CASSQEPTLPGRISYEQYF.

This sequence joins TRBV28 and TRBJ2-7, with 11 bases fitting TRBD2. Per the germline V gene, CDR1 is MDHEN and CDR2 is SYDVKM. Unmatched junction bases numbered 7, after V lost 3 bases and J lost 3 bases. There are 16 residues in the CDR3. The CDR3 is CASSFSGTSGLYEQYF. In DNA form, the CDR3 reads TGTGCCAGCAGTTTTTCCGGGACTAGCGGCCTCTACGAGCAGTACTTC.

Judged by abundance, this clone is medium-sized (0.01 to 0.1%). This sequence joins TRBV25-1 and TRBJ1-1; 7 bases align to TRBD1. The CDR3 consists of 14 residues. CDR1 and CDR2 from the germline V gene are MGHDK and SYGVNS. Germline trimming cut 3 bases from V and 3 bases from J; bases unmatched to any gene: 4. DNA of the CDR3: TGTGCCAGCAGTGATCTACAGGGGTACACTGAAGCTTTCTTT. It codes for CASSDLQGYTEAFF.

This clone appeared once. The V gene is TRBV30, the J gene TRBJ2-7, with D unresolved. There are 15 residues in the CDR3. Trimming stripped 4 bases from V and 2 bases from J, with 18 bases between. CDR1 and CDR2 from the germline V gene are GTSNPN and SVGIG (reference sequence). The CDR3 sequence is CAWTVTRDKTYEQYF. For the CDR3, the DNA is TGTGCCTGGACAGTTACTCGTGACAAGACCTACGAGCAGTACTTC. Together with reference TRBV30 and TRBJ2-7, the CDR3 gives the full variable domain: SQTIHQWPATLVQPVGSPLSLECTVEGTSNPNLYWYRQAAGRGLQLLFYSVGIGQISSEVPQNLSASRPQDRQFILSSKKLLLSDSGFYLCAWTVTRDKTYEQYFGPGTRLTVT.

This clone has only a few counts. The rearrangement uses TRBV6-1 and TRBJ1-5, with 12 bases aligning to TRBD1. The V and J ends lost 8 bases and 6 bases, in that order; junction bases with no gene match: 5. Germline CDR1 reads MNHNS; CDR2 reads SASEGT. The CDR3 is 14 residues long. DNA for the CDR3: TGTGCCAGCGGGGGACAGGGGGCGCGTCAGCCCCAGCATTTT. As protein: CASGGQGARQPQHF.

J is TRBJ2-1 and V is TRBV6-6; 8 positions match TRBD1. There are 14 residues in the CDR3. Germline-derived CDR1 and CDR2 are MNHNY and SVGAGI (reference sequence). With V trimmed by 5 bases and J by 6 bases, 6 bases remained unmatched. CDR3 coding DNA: TGTGCCAGCAGTCCCGGGACAGGCTTCAATGAGCAGTTCTTC. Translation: CASSPGTGFNEQFF.

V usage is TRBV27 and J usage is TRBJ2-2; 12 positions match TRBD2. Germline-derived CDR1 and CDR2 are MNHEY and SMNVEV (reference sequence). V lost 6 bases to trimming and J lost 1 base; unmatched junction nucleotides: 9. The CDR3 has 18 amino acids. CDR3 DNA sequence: TGTGCCAGCAGCGTCGGACTAGCGGGGCACCTGAACACCGGGGAGCTGTTTTTT. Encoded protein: CASSVGLAGHLNTGELFF.

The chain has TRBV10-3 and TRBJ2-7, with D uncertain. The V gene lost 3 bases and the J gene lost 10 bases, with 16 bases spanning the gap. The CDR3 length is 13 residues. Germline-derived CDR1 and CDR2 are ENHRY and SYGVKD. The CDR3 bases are TGTGCCATCAGTGAAAATACAAGCGAAAATCAGTACTTC. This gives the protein CAISENTSENQYF.

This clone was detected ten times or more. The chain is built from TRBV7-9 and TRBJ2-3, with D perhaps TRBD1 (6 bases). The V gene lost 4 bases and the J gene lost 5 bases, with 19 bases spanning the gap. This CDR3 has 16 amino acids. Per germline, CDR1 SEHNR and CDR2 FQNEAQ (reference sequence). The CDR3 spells CASSSNRDLVIDTQYF. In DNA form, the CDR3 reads TGTGCCAGCAGCTCAAACAGGGATCTGGTCATAGATACGCAGTATTTT.

CDR3 coding DNA: TGTGCCAGCAGCCCGATAGTTGGGGAGAACACCGGGGAGCTGTTTTTT. It translates to CASSPIVGENTGELFF. The V and J genes are TRBV7-6 and TRBJ2-2; no clear D. CDR1 and CDR2 from the germline V gene are SGHVS and FNYEAQ. Trimming cost V 5 bases and J 1 base, with 14 bases left between them. This CDR3 contains 16 residues.

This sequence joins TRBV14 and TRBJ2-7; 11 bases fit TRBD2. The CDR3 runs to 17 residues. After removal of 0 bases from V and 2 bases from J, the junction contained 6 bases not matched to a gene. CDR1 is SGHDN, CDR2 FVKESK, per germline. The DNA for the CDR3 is TGTGCCAGCAGCCAAGATAAGACTAGCGGGACCCCCTACGAGCAGTACTTC. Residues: CASSQDKTSGTPYEQYF.

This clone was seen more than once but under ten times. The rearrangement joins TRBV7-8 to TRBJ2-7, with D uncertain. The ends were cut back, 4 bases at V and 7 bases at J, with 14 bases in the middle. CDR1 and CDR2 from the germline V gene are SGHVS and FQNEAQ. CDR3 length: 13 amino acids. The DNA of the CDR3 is TGTGCCAGCAGCTCCTATTCTGATATTGAGCAGTACTTC. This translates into CASSSYSDIEQYF.